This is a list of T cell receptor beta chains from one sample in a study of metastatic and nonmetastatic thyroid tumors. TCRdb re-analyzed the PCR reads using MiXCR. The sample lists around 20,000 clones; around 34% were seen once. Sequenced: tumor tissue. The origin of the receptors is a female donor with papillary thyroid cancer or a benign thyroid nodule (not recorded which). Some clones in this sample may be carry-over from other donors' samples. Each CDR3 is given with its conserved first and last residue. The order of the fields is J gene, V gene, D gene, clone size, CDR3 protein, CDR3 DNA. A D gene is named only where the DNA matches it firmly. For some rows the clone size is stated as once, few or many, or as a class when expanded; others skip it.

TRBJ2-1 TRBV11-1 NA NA CASSQRGTEDNEQFF TGTGCCAGCAGCCAGAGAGGGACGGAAGACAATGAGCAGTTCTTC
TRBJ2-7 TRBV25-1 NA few CASMGHYYEQYF TGTGCCAGCATGGGCCACTACTACGAGCAGTACTTC
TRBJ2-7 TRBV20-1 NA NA CSARDYFFENYEQYF TGCAGTGCTAGAGACTACTTTTTCGAGAACTACGAGCAGTACTTC
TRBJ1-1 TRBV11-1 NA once CASSLVENTEAFF TGTGCCAGCAGCTTAGTGGAGAACACTGAAGCTTTCTTT
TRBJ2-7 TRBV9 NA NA CASSSRGVGYEQYF TGTGCCAGCAGCTCCCGGGGAGTCGGCTACGAGCAGTACTTC
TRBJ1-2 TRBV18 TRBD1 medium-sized CASSPTGWLGYTF TGTGCCAGCTCACCGACAGGGTGGCTAGGCTACACCTTC
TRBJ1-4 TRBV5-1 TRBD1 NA CASSLAQGATNEKLFF TGCGCCAGCAGCTTGGCCCAGGGGGCAACTAATGAAAAACTGTTTTTT
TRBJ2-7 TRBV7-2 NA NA CASSLVELAPYEQYF TGTGCCAGCAGCTTAGTGGAGCTAGCGCCCTACGAGCAGTACTTC
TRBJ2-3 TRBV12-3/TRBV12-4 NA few CASSHWDTDTQYF TGTGCCAGCAGCCACTGGGACACAGATACGCAGTATTTT
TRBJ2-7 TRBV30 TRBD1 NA CAWRDRDRGHEQYF TGTGCCTGGAGAGACCGGGACAGGGGCCACGAGCAGTACTTC
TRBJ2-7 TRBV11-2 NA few CASSLDRPNEQYF TGTGCCAGCAGCTTAGATCGGCCTAACGAGCAGTACTTC
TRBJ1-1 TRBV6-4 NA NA CASLRTSDTEAFF TGTGCCAGCCTTCGTACGTCGGACACTGAAGCTTTCTTT
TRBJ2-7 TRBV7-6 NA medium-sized CASSSPTGPYEQYF TGTGCCAGCAGCTCCCCGACGGGGCCCTACGAGCAGTACTTC
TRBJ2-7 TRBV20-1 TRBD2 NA CSARELGLADYEQYF TGCAGTGCTAGAGAGCTGGGACTAGCGGATTACGAGCAGTACTTC
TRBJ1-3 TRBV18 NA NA CASSPTGTTGNTIYF TGTGCCAGCTCACCAACTGGGACTACTGGAAACACCATATATTTT
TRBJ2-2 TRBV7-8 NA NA CASNLRSGTNTGELFF TGTGCCAGCAACTTGCGGAGTGGGACGAACACCGGGGAGCTGTTTTTT
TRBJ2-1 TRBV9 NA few CASSAPPNEQFF TGTGCCAGCAGCGCCCCCCCCAATGAGCAGTTCTTC
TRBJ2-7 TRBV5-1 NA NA CASSIDNSYEQYF TGCGCCAGCAGCATTGACAACTCCTACGAGCAGTACTTC
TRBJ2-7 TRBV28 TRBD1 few CASSLWGTVYYEQYF TGTGCCAGCAGTTTATGGGGGACAGTATATTACGAGCAGTACTTC
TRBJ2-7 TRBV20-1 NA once CSAFAGSIGEQYF TGCAGTGCTTTCGCTGGATCGATTGGTGAGCAGTACTTC
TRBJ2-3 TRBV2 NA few CASYSDTQYF TGTGCCAGCTACTCAGATACGCAGTATTTT
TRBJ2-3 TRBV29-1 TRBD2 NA CSVWGGVTDTQYF TGCAGCGTTTGGGGGGGAGTCACAGATACGCAGTATTTT
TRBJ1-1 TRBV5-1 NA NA CASSLAGDTEAFF TGCGCCAGCAGCTTGGCGGGCGACACTGAAGCTTTCTTT
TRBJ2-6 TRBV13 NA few CASSRGLIGLDSGANVLTF TGTGCCAGCAGCCGCGGGCTGATCGGTCTTGACTCTGGGGCCAACGTCCTGACTTTC
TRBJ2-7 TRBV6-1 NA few CASMDSLYEQYF TGTGCCAGCATGGACTCCCTCTACGAGCAGTACTTC
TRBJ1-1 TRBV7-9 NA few CASSSTGNTEAFF TGTGCCAGCAGCTCCACGGGGAACACTGAAGCTTTCTTT
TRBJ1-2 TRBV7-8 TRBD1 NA CASSLGSGTGGDYGYTF TGTGCCAGCAGCTTAGGGAGCGGGACAGGGGGCGATTATGGCTACACCTTC
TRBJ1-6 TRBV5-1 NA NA CASSLDTGGGPLHF TGCGCCAGCAGCTTGGACACTGGCGGAGGGCCCCTCCACTTT
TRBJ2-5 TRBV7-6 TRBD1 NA CASSLTGGMDPVETQYF TGTGCCAGCAGCCTGACAGGGGGGATGGACCCAGTGGAGACCCAGTACTTC
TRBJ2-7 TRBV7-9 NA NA CASSPEYEQYF TGTGCCAGCAGCCCCGAGTACGAGCAGTACTTC
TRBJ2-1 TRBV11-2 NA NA CASTLTVIPNNEQFF TGTGCCAGCACCTTGACAGTGATCCCGAACAATGAGCAGTTCTTC
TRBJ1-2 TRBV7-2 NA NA CASSPWRSAGGYTF TGTGCCAGCAGCCCCTGGCGCTCCGCGGGTGGCTACACCTTC
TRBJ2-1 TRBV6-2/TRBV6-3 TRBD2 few CASSSPGTRMDEQFF TGTGCCAGCAGTTCCCCCGGGACTAGGATGGATGAGCAGTTCTTC
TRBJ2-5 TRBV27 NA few CASSLSLPYRVETQYF TGTGCCAGCAGTTTATCCCTGCCCTACAGGGTGGAGACCCAGTACTTC
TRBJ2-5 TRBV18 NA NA CASSYQGSAETQYF TGTGCCAGCTCCTATCAGGGGTCGGCGGAGACCCAGTACTTC
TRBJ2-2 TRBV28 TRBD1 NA CASSFLGQGTDGELFF TGTGCCAGCAGTTTCCTCGGACAGGGGACGGACGGGGAGCTGTTTTTT
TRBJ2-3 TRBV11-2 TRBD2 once CASSLGLAGNTDTQYF TGTGCCAGCAGCCTTGGACTAGCGGGAAACACAGATACGCAGTATTTT
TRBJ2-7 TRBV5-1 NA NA CASSLGQTPTYEQYF TGCGCCAGCAGCTTGGGACAGACTCCCACCTACGAGCAGTACTTC
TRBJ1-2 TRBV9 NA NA CASSSNYGYTF TGTGCCAGCAGCTCAAACTATGGCTACACCTTC
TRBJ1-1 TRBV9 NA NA CASATARNTEAFF TGTGCCAGCGCCACGGCCAGAAACACTGAAGCTTTCTTT
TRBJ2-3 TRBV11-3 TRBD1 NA CASSRMTGNTDTQYF TGTGCCAGCAGCCGAATGACAGGGAACACAGATACGCAGTATTTT
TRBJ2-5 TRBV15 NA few CATSRDRQETQYF TGTGCCACCAGCAGAGACAGGCAAGAGACCCAGTACTTC
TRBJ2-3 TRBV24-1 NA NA CATSDSLGRRRGDTQYF TGCGCCACCAGTGATTCCCTGGGAAGGCGGCGGGGAGATACGCAGTATTTT